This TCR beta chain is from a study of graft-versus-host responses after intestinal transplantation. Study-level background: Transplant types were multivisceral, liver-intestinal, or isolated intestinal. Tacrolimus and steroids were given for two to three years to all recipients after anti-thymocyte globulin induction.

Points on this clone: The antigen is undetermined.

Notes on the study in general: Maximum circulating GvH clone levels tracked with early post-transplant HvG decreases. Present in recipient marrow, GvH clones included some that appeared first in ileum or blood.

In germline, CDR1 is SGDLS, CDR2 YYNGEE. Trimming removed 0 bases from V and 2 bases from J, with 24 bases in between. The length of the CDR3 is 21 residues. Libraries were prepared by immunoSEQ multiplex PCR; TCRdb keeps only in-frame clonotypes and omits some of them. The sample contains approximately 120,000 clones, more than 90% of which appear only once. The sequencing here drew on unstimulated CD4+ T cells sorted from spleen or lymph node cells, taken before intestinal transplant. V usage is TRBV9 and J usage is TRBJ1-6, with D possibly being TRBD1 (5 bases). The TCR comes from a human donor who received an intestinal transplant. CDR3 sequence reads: CASSVDAGQALLGAYNSPLHF. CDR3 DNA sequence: TGTGCCAGCAGCGTAGACGCGGGGCAGGCCTTACTCGGGGCCTATAATTCACCCCTCCACTTT. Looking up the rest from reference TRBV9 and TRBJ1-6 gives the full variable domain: DSGVTQTPKHLITATGQRVTLRCSPRSGDLSVYWYQQSLDQGLQFLIQYYNGEERAKGNILERFSAQQFPDLHSELNLSSLELGDSALYFCASSVDAGQALLGAYNSPLHFGNGTRLTVT.